These 32 T cell receptor beta chains were all obtained from the same sample, sequenced in a study of T-cell reconstitution after alpha-beta-depleted transplantation in children. This sample's TCRbeta library carried unique molecular identifier barcodes. TCRdb fed the PCR reads into MiXCR, producing one record per CDR3 protein. The sample includes about 900,000 distinct CDR3 sequences, about 29% of them seen just once. This specimen was PBMCs, mostly from graft donor cells, taken 360 days after TCRalphabeta/CD19-depleted stem cell transplant. Receptors were obtained from a boy under two years old who had a stem cell transplant for SCID, so the T cells may come from the graft donor.

This clonotype occurred a few times. The chain is built from TRBV7-3 and TRBJ1-2; 9 nucleotides match TRBD1. CDR1 is SGHTA and CDR2 is FQGTGA in the germline V gene. This CDR3 has 15 residues. Losses at the gene ends were 11 bases for V and 4 bases for J; bases not matched to a gene: 14. This CDR3 reads CAGSGTGIPLYGYTF. Here the CDR3 DNA reads TGTGCCGGATCCGGGACAGGGATCCCTCTCTATGGCTACACCTTC. Variable domain in full (rest from reference TRBV7-3 and TRBJ1-2): GAGVSQTPSNKVTEKGKYVELRCDPISGHTALYWYRQSLGQGPEFLIYFQGTGAADDSGLPNDRFFAVRPEGSVSTLKIQRTERGDSAVYLCAGSGTGIPLYGYTFGSGTRLTVV.

CDR3 amino acids: CASSLQGLAETQYF. In DNA, the CDR3 is TGTGCCAGCAGTTTGCAAGGACTAGCGGAGACCCAGTACTTC. The chain has TRBV6-2 or TRBV6-3 and TRBJ2-5; 9 nucleotides line up with TRBD2. Germline-derived CDR1 and CDR2 are MNHEY and SVGEGT. The CDR3 consists of 14 residues. J lost 5 bases, V lost 4 bases, and 5 bases had no gene match.

V and J are TRBV20-1 and TRBJ2-7, with 8 bases lining up with TRBD2. The CDR3 has 14 residues. Per germline, CDR1 DFQATT and CDR2 SNEGSKA (reference sequence). J lost 4 bases, V lost 0 bases, and 5 bases had no gene match. CDR3 in amino acids: CSARDSSGPYEQYF. CDR3 sequence (DNA): TGCAGTGCTAGAGATTCTAGCGGGCCATACGAGCAGTACTTC.

This clonotype was observed a handful of times. The V gene is TRBV6-5, the J gene TRBJ1-1; TRBD1 aligns across 11 bases. Trimming at V came to 6 bases and at J to 3 bases, leaving 9 bases not matched to a gene. CDR1 and CDR2 from the germline V gene are MNHEY and SVGAGI. The CDR3 length is 16 residues. The CDR3, as DNA: TGTGCCAGCAGCCGCCGGGACAGGGGGATTCACACTGAAGCTTTCTTT. Amino acid sequence: CASSRRDRGIHTEAFF.

This chain links TRBV6-5 with TRBJ1-2; 9 bases line up with TRBD1. V shed 6 bases and J 6 bases; nucleotides not matched to a gene: 17. CDR1 is MNHEY, CDR2 SVGAGI, per germline. CDR3 size: 17 residues. The CDR3 region is CASSHRTGDTYSHGYTF. CDR3 sequence (DNA): TGTGCCAGCAGCCACCGGACAGGGGACACTTACTCCCATGGCTACACCTTC.

This clonotype was recorded many times. The chain employs TRBV12-3 or TRBV12-4 and TRBJ2-1; D unclear. The CDR3 is 14 residues long. V was trimmed by 6 bases and J by 1 base, leaving 10 bases between them. CDR3 amino acids: CASSLVGSYNEQFF. In DNA, the CDR3 is TGTGCCAGCAGCTTGGTAGGGTCCTACAATGAGCAGTTCTTC.

This clonotype was found a few times. The chain carries TRBV5-1 and TRBJ1-2; D might be TRBD1 (5 bases). Germline V gene lookup returns CDR1 SGHRS and CDR2 YFSETQ. The V and J ends lost 4 bases and 7 bases respectively, with 11 bases between them. CDR3 length: 12 amino acids. CDR3 nucleotides: TGCGCCAGCAGCAGCGACAGAGGTGGCTACACCTTC. Translated: CASSSDRGGYTF.

This chain joins TRBV6-1 and TRBJ2-1; TRBD1 agrees at 10 bases. Trimming took 6 bases from V and 9 from J; bases not matched to a gene: 11. The CDR3 contains 15 residues. Germline V gene sequence: CDR1 MNHNS, CDR2 SASEGT. In nucleotides, the CDR3 is TGTGCCAGCAGAAAGTGGACAGGGGGTTGGAGTGAGCAGTTCTTC. As protein: CASRKWTGGWSEQFF.

The CDR3 nucleotides are TGCGCCAGCAAAGGTTTGGGCGGTGGCCAAGAGACCCAGTACTTC. As protein: CASKGLGGGQETQYF. The V gene is TRBV4-1, the J gene TRBJ2-5; D call uncertain. V lost 7 bases, J lost 1 base, and 16 bases lay in between. Germline CDR1 MGHRA, CDR2 YSYEKL. The CDR3 loop spans 15 amino acids.

The sample holds a few counts of this clonotype. This chain's CDR3 is CASSLSTGVLGYEQYF. As DNA, the CDR3 is TGTGCCAGCAGTTTATCGACAGGGGTGTTGGGCTACGAGCAGTACTTC. The chain employs TRBV28 and TRBJ2-7, with 8 bases matching TRBD1. The trim removed 1 base at V and 3 bases at J, leaving 8 bases unmatched. The CDR3 runs 16 residues. Germline CDR1 is MDHEN and CDR2 is SYDVKM.

This clonotype was seen a few times. The rearrangement links TRBV12-3 or TRBV12-4 to TRBJ2-2, with D tentatively TRBD2 (6 bases). The length of the CDR3 is 16 residues. Trimming cost V 3 bases and J 4 bases, with 15 bases left between them. CDR3 amino acids: CASSFGSRGTTGELFF. The CDR3 coding sequence is TGTGCCAGCAGTTTCGGGTCCCGGGGGACCACCGGGGAGCTGTTTTTT.

The V and J genes are TRBV10-3 and TRBJ1-1, with TRBD1 identical over 7 bases. V shed 2 bases and J 4 bases; nucleotides not matched to a gene: 4. The germline V gene encodes CDR1 ENHRY and CDR2 SYGVKD. There are 14 residues in the CDR3. The CDR3 DNA follows: TGTGCCATCAGTGAGGGGGGACAGACCACTGAAGCTTTCTTT. This encodes CAISEGGQTTEAFF.

The CDR3: CASSLRPAPYSRGGGTDTQYF. The CDR3 DNA reads as TGTGCCAGCAGCTTACGCCCTGCTCCTTATTCACGGGGGGGCGGCACAGATACGCAGTATTTT. J is TRBJ2-3 and V is TRBV11-1; TRBD2 matches 8 bases. The CDR3 has 21 amino acids. Germline-derived CDR1 and CDR2 are SGHAT and FQDESV (reference sequence). The junction had 20 bases not matched to a gene; V was cut back by 2 bases and J by 1 base.

This clonotype was detected once. The chain recombines TRBV12-3 or TRBV12-4 with TRBJ1-1, with 7 bases aligning to TRBD1. The CDR3 is 18 amino acids. Trimming cost V 4 bases and J 0 bases; bases outside gene matches: 14. The CDR3 region is CASSSTPGGSPMNTEAFF. CDR3 DNA sequence: TGTGCCAGCAGTTCGACCCCAGGGGGGTCTCCCATGAACACTGAAGCTTTCTTT.

The chain links TRBV7-2 to TRBJ2-2, with D possibly being TRBD2 (6 bases). Trimming pared 5 bases from V and 5 bases from J, leaving 18 bases between. CDR1 and CDR2 from the germline V gene are SGHTA and FQGNSA. The CDR3 is made up of 16 amino acids. CDR3 region: CASSPWASAGTGELFF. CDR3 bases: TGTGCCAGCAGCCCCTGGGCTAGCGCAGGTACCGGGGAGCTGTTTTTT.

The chain combines TRBV20-1 with TRBJ1-2; D not resolved. The length of the CDR3 is 11 residues. The germline CDR1 and CDR2 sequences are DFQATT and SNEGSKA (reference sequence). Between the trimmed V and J ends, which lost 1 base and 8 bases, there was a span of 8 bases. CDR3 DNA: TGCAGTGCTAGAGGGATTATGGGCTACACCTTC. This sequence encodes CSARGIMGYTF.

The rearrangement joins TRBV5-5 to TRBJ2-5, with 12 bases that match TRBD2. V lost 3 bases and J lost 4; bases outside the gene matches: 7. CDR1 is SGHKS, CDR2 YYEKEE, per germline (reference sequence). The CDR3 is 16 amino acids. In nucleotides, the CDR3 is TGTGCCAGCAGCTACCTAGCGGGGGGGCCGGGAGAGACCCAGTACTTC. It specifies CASSYLAGGPGETQYF.

J is TRBJ2-1 and V is TRBV10-3, with D maybe TRBD1 (6 bases). The CDR3 spans 14 residues. Per germline, CDR1 ENHRY and CDR2 SYGVKD. Trimming took off 2 bases at V and 10 bases at J, with 15 bases between the two ends. This CDR3 is CAISERTDITEQFF. CDR3 DNA: TGTGCCATCAGTGAGAGGACAGACATAACGGAGCAGTTCTTC.

The chain is built from TRBV11-2 and TRBJ2-3; 11 nucleotides align to TRBD2. This CDR3 is 18 amino acids long. CDR1 SGHAT and CDR2 FQNNGV come from the germline V gene. Losses at the gene ends were 2 bases for V and 1 base for J; bases not matched to a gene: 8. DNA of the CDR3: TGTGCCAGCAGCTTAAACCACCTAGCGGGGGGCCGCACAGATACGCAGTATTTT. Amino acid sequence: CASSLNHLAGGRTDTQYF. Filled out from reference TRBV11-2 and TRBJ2-3, the complete variable domain reads EAGVAQSPRYKIIEKRQSVAFWCNPISGHATLYWYQQILGQGPKLLIQFQNNGVVDDSQLPKDRFSAERLKGVDSTLKIQPAKLEDSAVYLCASSLNHLAGGRTDTQYFGPGTRLTVL.

This clonotype was counted once. This chain connects TRBV5-1 to TRBJ1-2; possible D gene TRBD1, 5 bases. The CDR3 runs to 15 residues. CDR1 and CDR2 from the germline V gene are SGHRS and YFSETQ. The ends were cut back, 6 bases at V and 6 bases at J, with 21 bases in the middle. CDR3 region: CASTPGGTPSHGYTF. The CDR3 DNA follows: TGCGCCAGCACCCCCGGAGGGACGCCGTCCCATGGCTACACCTTC.

CDR3 bases: TGTGCCACCAGTGGGATTCAAACCCGTGAGCAGTTCTTC. Its protein is CATSGIQTREQFF. The rearrangement joins TRBV24-1 to TRBJ2-1; D gene unclear. Germline V gene sequence: CDR1 KGHDR, CDR2 SFDVKD. The CDR3 length is 13 residues. Trimming stripped 5 bases from V and 9 bases from J, with 13 bases between.

The chain has TRBV7-2 and TRBJ2-7; D gene unclear. Germline assignment: CDR1 SGHTA and CDR2 FQGNSA. This CDR3 is 14 amino acids long. V lost 1 base and J 3 bases, leaving 10 bases between the germline ends. CDR3 DNA sequence: TGTGCCAGCAGCTTAGGTTCTAGGATCTACGAGCAGTACTTC. Protein: CASSLGSRIYEQYF.

The chain uses TRBV20-1 and TRBJ1-1; 8 bases map to TRBD1. Unmatched junction bases numbered 8, after V lost 1 base and J lost 4 bases. Germline assignment: CDR1 DFQATT and CDR2 SNEGSKA (reference sequence). The CDR3 spans 15 residues. CDR3 sequence: CSARAQGAWSTEAFF. The CDR3 DNA is TGCAGTGCTAGAGCCCAGGGGGCATGGAGCACTGAAGCTTTCTTT.

This clonotype was counted only a few times. J is TRBJ1-1 and V is TRBV28; no clear D. This CDR3 is 13 amino acids long. Germline V gives CDR1 MDHEN, CDR2 SYDVKM. The V end lost 7 bases, the J end lost 6 bases, and 15 bases lay between the germline ends. CDR3 coding DNA: TGTGCCAGCACCCGCTTCCCTGGAGCTGAAGCTTTCTTT. Its translation is CASTRFPGAEAFF.

The CDR3 DNA reads TGTGCCAGCAGCCAAGATGGCGAGGGCGGCGCCAAAAACATTCAGTACTTC. Translating it yields CASSQDGEGGAKNIQYF. The V and J genes are TRBV3-1 and TRBJ2-4; weak D call: TRBD2 (5 bases). Trimming removed 0 bases at V and 1 base at J, with 13 bases between. CDR1 and CDR2 from the germline V gene are LGHDT and YNNKEL (reference sequence). This CDR3 comprises 17 residues.

This clonotype occurred a few times. The chain employs TRBV10-3 and TRBJ1-1, with D unresolved. Germline CDR1 is ENHRY and CDR2 is SYGVKD. V was cut by 2 bases and J by 9 bases, with 7 bases left in between. CDR3 length: 11 amino acids. The CDR3 loop is CAISEMGKAFF. The DNA of the CDR3 is TGTGCCATCAGTGAGATGGGGAAAGCTTTCTTT.

CDR3 coding DNA: TGCGCCAGCAGCTTAGGACTCCAGCAGATCAATGAGCAGTTCTTC. Amino acids: CASSLGLQQINEQFF. V gene TRBV5-1 combines with J gene TRBJ2-1, with TRBD2 as a possible D gene (5 bases). V lost 2 bases and J 6 bases, leaving 15 bases between the germline ends. The germline V gene encodes CDR1 SGHRS and CDR2 YFSETQ. The CDR3 has 15 residues.

The chain recombines TRBV12-3 or TRBV12-4 with TRBJ2-7; possible D gene TRBD2, 6 bases. The CDR3 consists of 13 residues. The germline V and J ends were trimmed by 1 base and 10 bases, with 14 bases remaining between them. Here the CDR3 DNA reads TGTGCCAGCAGTTTAGTAGATGGCGGGACTCAGTACTTC. Amino acid sequence: CASSLVDGGTQYF.

V and J are TRBV7-6 and TRBJ2-7; D might be TRBD1 (6 bases). The CDR3 is 15 amino acids. Deletions cut 1 base from V and 2 bases from J, with 12 bases between. Germline-derived CDR1 and CDR2 are SGHVS and FNYEAQ. The CDR3 region is CASSLGLGATYEQYF. The CDR3 DNA sequence: TGTGCCAGCAGCTTAGGGTTGGGGGCCACCTACGAGCAGTACTTC.

This clonotype occurred many times. This chain joins TRBV7-7 and TRBJ2-7; tentative D call: TRBD2 (5 bases). V lost 1 base and J lost 0, with 13 bases in between. The germline V gene encodes CDR1 SSHAT and CDR2 FNYEAQ (reference sequence). The CDR3 has 16 residues. CDR3 protein: CASSLGGIRSSYEQYF. The CDR3 DNA reads as TGTGCCAGCAGCTTAGGAGGGATCCGGAGCTCCTACGAGCAGTACTTC.

V gene TRBV7-7 combines with J gene TRBJ2-2; D assignment may be TRBD1 or TRBD2 (6 bases each). V lost 7 bases, J lost 4 bases, and 13 bases lay in between. Germline CDR1 SSHAT, CDR2 FNYEAQ (reference sequence). The CDR3 is 14 amino acids. The CDR3 nucleotides are TGTGCCAGCATGGGGGGCTCGGGCACCGGGGAGCTGTTTTTT. It is translated as CASMGGSGTGELFF.

J is TRBJ1-2 and V is TRBV5-8, with 10 bases fitting TRBD1. Looked up from germline, CDR1 is SGHTS and CDR2 is YDEGEE. The ends lost 3 bases at V and 7 bases at J; junction bases unmatched: 9. This CDR3 region has 15 residues. The CDR3: CASSSETGGLGGYTF. The CDR3 nucleotides read TGTGCCAGCAGCTCGGAGACAGGGGGCCTCGGTGGCTACACCTTC.